This T cell receptor beta chain was obtained from a study of T cell responses to AZD1222 COVID-19 vaccine. This CDR3 spans 18 amino acids. Losses at the gene ends were 4 bases for V and 6 bases for J; bases not matched to a gene: 17. Per germline, CDR1 KGHSH and CDR2 LQKENI. Of note for this clone: Its cognate antigen is unknown.

General study findings and limits: With two AZD1222 doses given, Spike-specific TCR breadth and depth both rose. The sample set comprised mostly white British donors with more females, and clonal diversity was possibly underestimated. Nearly half of spike-specific TCRs reportedly target variant regions that are unmutated in the B.1.351 and B.1.1.7 variants. Only a handful of individuals given AZD1222 were seropositive at baseline.

Some clones are missing from TCRdb's copy, which holds only in-frame ones; the method was immunoSEQ multiplex PCR. The sample includes about 80,000 clones, roughly 85% seen only once; the top ten take about 9.4%. The source was peripheral blood, collected 28 days after the second AZD1222 dose. This rearrangement joins TRBV18 to TRBJ2-3; 9 nucleotides line up with TRBD2. The clonotype was recovered from an adult who received the AZD1222 COVID-19 vaccine. The CDR3 loop reads CASSQAGWTSVYSDTQYF. CDR3 nucleotide sequence: TGTGCCAGCTCACAGGCAGGGTGGACTAGCGTATATTCCGATACGCAGTATTTT.